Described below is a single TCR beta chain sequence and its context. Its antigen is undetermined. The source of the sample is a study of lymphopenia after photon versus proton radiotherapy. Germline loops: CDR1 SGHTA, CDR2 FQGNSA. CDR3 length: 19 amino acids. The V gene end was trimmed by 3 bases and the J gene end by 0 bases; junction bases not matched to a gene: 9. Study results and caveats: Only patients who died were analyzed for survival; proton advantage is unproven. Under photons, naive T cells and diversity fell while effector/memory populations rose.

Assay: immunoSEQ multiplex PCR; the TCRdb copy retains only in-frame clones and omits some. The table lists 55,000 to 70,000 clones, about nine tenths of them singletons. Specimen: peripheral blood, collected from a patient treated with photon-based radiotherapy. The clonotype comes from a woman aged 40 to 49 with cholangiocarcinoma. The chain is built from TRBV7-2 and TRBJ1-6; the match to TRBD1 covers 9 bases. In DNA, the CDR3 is TGTGCCAGCAGCTTGGGACAGGGAACTGGTAGCTCCTATAATTCACCCCTCCACTTT. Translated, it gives CASSLGQGTGSSYNSPLHF.